Given below is one T cell receptor beta chain in context. The V end lost 4 bases, the J end lost 1 base, and 13 bases lay between the germline ends. Germline V gives CDR1 LNHDA, CDR2 SQIVND (reference sequence). This CDR3 has 15 amino acids. The data were obtained in a study of cytotoxic CD8 clonotypes in ibrutinib-treated CLL. The planned depth of sequencing spanned 1 in 200,000 to 1 in 1 million T cells. Some clones are missing from TCRdb's copy, which holds only in-frame ones; the method was immunoSEQ multiplex PCR. The data contain about 160,000 clones, about 88% of them singletons. This chain connects TRBV19 to TRBJ1-1; D is undetermined. Sequences were derived from PBMCs, sampled at disease progression, from a patient treated with ibrutinib. This sequence was found in a human donor with chronic lymphocytic leukemia. The CDR3 DNA sequence: TGTGCCAGTAGTAGTGGGTCAAGTGCGAACACTGAAGCTTTCTTT. Translation: CASSSGSSANTEAFF.